These 13 T cell receptor beta chains came from one sample sequenced in a study of T cells expressing NK-cell markers (dated by TCRdb to between 2020 and 2021). The library was produced with 5' RACE. These reads were obtained on an Illumina HiSeq 2000. The reads underwent TCRdb reprocessing, giving one record for each CDR3 protein sequence and no DNA. The sample's records list 200,000 to 300,000 distinct CDR3 sequences. Roughly 4.2% of the sample lies in the top ten. Input material: blood T cells: a sorted CD56 or NKG2C T cell subset, CD4+ or CD8+ T cells, or bulk PBMC T cells (not recorded which). The receptors shown here come from a woman aged 18 to 75 in good health.

CDR3 residues: CATARLVYGELFF. This rearrangement joins TRBV9 to TRBJ2-2; the TCRdb D gene call, TRBD2, has no DNA to confirm it. Germline V gene sequence: CDR1 SGDLS, CDR2 YYNGEE. The CDR3 covers 13 residues.

The rearrangement uses TRBV18 and TRBJ2-1; the TRBD2 assignment by TCRdb is unverifiable without DNA. Germline V lookup: CDR1 KGHSH, CDR2 LQKENI. The CDR3 contains 13 residues. The CDR3 protein is CASSPEARNEQFF.

The chain recombines TRBV4-1 with TRBJ2-1; without DNA, the TCRdb call of TRBD2 cannot be checked. Germline CDR1 MGHRA, CDR2 YSYEKL. The CDR3 extends over 17 amino acids. The CDR3 region is CASSQEGTSGGHNEQFF.

V and J are TRBV7-2 and TRBJ2-1; TCRdb calls TRBD2, which cannot be checked without DNA. CDR1 SGHTA and CDR2 FQGNSA come from the germline V gene. The CDR3 loop spans 15 amino acids. The chain's CDR3 is CASSLGGELNNEQFF.

The chain employs TRBV27 and TRBJ2-1; TCRdb names TRBD1, which stays unverified in the absence of DNA. The germline V gene encodes CDR1 MNHEY and CDR2 SMNVEV (reference sequence). CDR3 length equals 17 residues. CDR3 sequence reads: CASSLRGPRTGGNEQFF.

This chain connects TRBV12-3 or TRBV12-4 to TRBJ1-1. This CDR3 has 11 residues. CDR3 region: CASTENTEAFF.

The J gene is TRBJ2-5, the V gene TRBV5-1; absent DNA, TCRdb's TRBD1 call cannot be checked. Germline values: CDR1 SGHRS, CDR2 YFSETQ. The CDR3 runs to 16 residues. The CDR3 reads CASSLAVEWGRETQYF.

V is TRBV24-1 and J is TRBJ2-3; TCRdb returns TRBD2, unconfirmable since there is no DNA. Germline assignment: CDR1 KGHDR and CDR2 SFDVKD. This CDR3 region has 15 residues. The CDR3 spells CATSDPAGAADTQYF.

This chain uses TRBV7-9 with TRBJ1-1; TCRdb's D gene call, TRBD1, goes unchecked for lack of DNA. Germline CDR1 and CDR2: SEHNR and FQNEAQ (reference sequence). The CDR3 consists of 14 residues. The CDR3 is CASSFGDRNTEAFF.

J is TRBJ2-2 and V is TRBV5-1. The CDR3 has 16 amino acids. Germline values: CDR1 SGHRS, CDR2 YFSETQ. The CDR3 sequence: CASSPRPAGDTGELFF.

The chain uses TRBV12-3 or TRBV12-4 and TRBJ1-3; there is no DNA to check the TCRdb D call of TRBD1. The CDR3 is 14 amino acids. CDR3 residues: CASSQQGRGNTIYF.

This chain connects TRBV12-3 or TRBV12-4 to TRBJ1-5; TCRdb names TRBD1, which stays unverified in the absence of DNA. This CDR3 region has 13 residues. The CDR3 is CASGQGARQPQHF.

This rearrangement joins TRBV6-6 to TRBJ1-1. The CDR3 totals 13 residues. Per the germline V gene, CDR1 is MNHNY and CDR2 is SVGAGI (reference sequence). This chain's CDR3 is CASSYTENTEAFF.